This TCR beta chain was sequenced in a study of blood T cell repertoires in COVID-19. Study in general: Whether acute or convalescent, the COVID-19 samples came from the United States, Italy and Spain. PBMCs, B-cell-depleted T cells, or T cells provided the cDNA or gDNA that made up the material.

Trimming took 2 bases from V and 2 from J; bases not matched to a gene: 4. Germline V gene lookup returns CDR1 WNHNN and CDR2 SYGVQD (reference sequence). The CDR3 totals 16 residues. Sequencing used immunoSEQ multiplex PCR; TCRdb keeps in-frame clones, though not all of them. The profile shows roughly 200,000 clones, 86% of them singletons. Those enrolled, adults aged roughly 18 to 100 years, came from around 24 US areas. Categorization into cohorts depended on clinical history that participants reported. V usage is TRBV10-1 and J usage is TRBJ2-3, with 10 bases lining up with TRBD2. The source of this sequence is a woman aged 45-59 years in a cohort exposed to, infected with or recovered from COVID-19 (not recorded which). Sequenced input: PBMCs or T cells enriched from blood (not recorded which). Here the CDR3 DNA reads TGCGCCAGCAGTGAGCTAGCGGGGGAGGACACAGATACGCAGTATTTT. Its translation is CASSELAGEDTDTQYF.